This TCR beta chain stems from a study of T cell repertoires in cytomegalovirus infection. For the study at large: Matching HLA type and CMV infection were both indicated by public TCR beta signatures. Study conclusions and caveats: Dominating the ex vivo response were HLA-C-restricted CMV-specific TCR beta clonotypes. Individuals carrying CMV plus the relevant HLA were identified by cumulative frequency of public TCR beta families.

This clonotype was detected many times. Antigen specificity is unknown. The V end lost 5 bases, the J end lost 3 bases, and 16 bases lay between the germline ends. The CDR3 extends over 14 amino acids. Germline V CDR1 and CDR2: SQVTM, ANQGSEA. TCRdb independently ran MiXCR on the reads; one entry per CDR3 protein. The table lists about 240,000 distinct CDR3 sequences, around 6.4% of them singletons. This chain uses TRBV29-1 with TRBJ2-5; the D gene could be TRBD1 or TRBD2 (6 bases each). The material sequenced was PBMCs. This TCR was sampled from a human donor in good health (CMV status not recorded). Some clones in this sample may be carry-over from other donors' samples. The CDR3 DNA reads TGCAGCGTTCTCGTGGGGGGCTACAAAGAGACCCAGTACTTC. It translates to CSVLVGGYKETQYF.